Presented here are 25 T cell receptor beta chains from one specimen sequenced in a study of T cell responses to AZD1222 COVID-19 vaccine (dated by TCRdb to the early 2020s). The library was built by means of the immunoSEQ multiplex PCR assay. TCRdb holds this immuneACCESS table with in-frame rearrangements only. Some clones are missing; in checked studies, unresolved V genes explain under half, and the rest has no known cause. The sample table holds approximately 130,000 clones, of which 93% were seen once. Of the sample, about 1% falls within the top ten clones. This specimen's time point label, interpreted: baseline before first vaccination. The sample was peripheral blood, taken on day 0 of AZD1222 vaccination. Receptors originate from an adult in good health.

This clone was seen once. The chain combines TRBV5-4 with TRBJ1-3; the D is unclear. From germline, CDR1 is SGHNT and CDR2 YYREEE (reference sequence). This CDR3 has 15 residues. V dropped 2 bases and J dropped 4 bases, with 13 bases sitting between them. CDR3 DNA sequence: TGTGCCAGCAGCTTTTTGGTCGGGAAGGGAAACACCATATATTTT. Protein sequence: CASSFLVGKGNTIYF.

This chain links TRBV6-5 with TRBJ1-5; D uncertain. The CDR3 is made up of 13 amino acids. Germline CDR1 MNHEY, CDR2 SVGAGI. V lost 0 bases, J lost 9 bases, and 9 bases lay in between. The CDR3 DNA is TGTGCCAGCAGTTACTCCCTTTGGGGGCCCCAGCATTTT. Its translation: CASSYSLWGPQHF.

The rearrangement joins TRBV10-3 to TRBJ1-4, with unresolved D. Germline V gene lookup returns CDR1 ENHRY and CDR2 SYGVKD. CDR3 size: 11 residues. Trimming left V 3 bases short and J 7 bases short, with 3 bases between. The CDR3 loop is CAISDTEKLFF. The DNA for the CDR3 is TGTGCCATCAGTGACACTGAAAAACTGTTTTTT.

This clone has only a few counts. The V and J genes are TRBV19 and TRBJ1-5; no reliable D call. V was cut by 1 base and J by 0 bases, with 7 bases left in between. Germline assignment: CDR1 LNHDA and CDR2 SQIVND (reference sequence). The CDR3 covers 15 residues. The CDR3 loop is CASSIGFDSNQPQHF. CDR3 coding DNA: TGTGCCAGTAGTATAGGTTTCGATAGCAATCAGCCCCAGCATTTT.

The rearrangement joins TRBV7-2 to TRBJ1-2; D is possibly TRBD1 (6 bases). Germline CDR1 reads SGHTA; CDR2 reads FQGNSA. The CDR3 has 13 residues. Trimming removed 3 bases at V and 4 bases at J, with 9 bases between. The CDR3 loop reads CASSFQGPYGYTF. For the CDR3, the DNA is TGTGCCAGCAGCTTCCAGGGGCCCTATGGCTACACCTTC.

The chain recombines TRBV6-5 with TRBJ1-1; TRBD1 is a possible D gene (6 bases). The germline gives CDR1 MNHEY, CDR2 SVGAGI. CDR3 length: 15 residues. Trimming stripped 6 bases from V and 3 bases from J, with 17 bases between. CDR3 bases: TGTGCCAGCAGCCCCGTGAGGGGGTGGGACACTGAAGCTTTCTTT. Encoded protein: CASSPVRGWDTEAFF.

The chain combines TRBV7-9 with TRBJ1-1; D gene unclear. CDR1 and CDR2 from the germline V gene are SEHNR and FQNEAQ (reference sequence). CDR3 length: 12 amino acids. Trimming took 8 bases from V and 0 from J, leaving 7 bases between them. DNA of the CDR3: TGTGCCAGCGGACTAATGAACACTGAAGCTTTCTTT. Translated: CASGLMNTEAFF.

The chain couples TRBV5-5 to TRBJ1-3, with D unresolved. V dropped 1 base and J dropped 4 bases, with 12 bases sitting between them. In germline, CDR1 is SGHKS, CDR2 YYEKEE (reference sequence). The length of the CDR3 is 15 residues. The CDR3 loop reads CASSLRRLEGNTIYF. CDR3 in DNA: TGTGCCAGCAGCTTGCGACGGCTCGAGGGAAACACCATATATTTT.

The V call is TRBV2, the J call TRBJ2-7; possible D gene TRBD2, 5 bases. Deletions cut 7 bases from V and 6 bases from J, with 22 bases between. Germline CDR1 reads SNHLY; CDR2 reads FYNNEI. This CDR3 has 15 amino acids. The CDR3 coding sequence is TGTGCCAGCACCCAAAGTGGACTCCCTGCTCCCGAGCAGTACTTC. This codes for CASTQSGLPAPEQYF.

This clone was seen a few times. The gene calls are TRBV25-1 and TRBJ2-2, with 10 bases lining up with TRBD1. The CDR3 has 15 amino acids. With 3 bases clipped from V and 6 bases from J, the junction kept 4 bases outside the gene matches. In germline, CDR1 is MGHDK, CDR2 SYGVNS. The CDR3 sequence: CASSESGTGAGELFF. CDR3 coding DNA: TGTGCCAGCAGTGAGTCCGGGACAGGGGCCGGGGAGCTGTTTTTT.

This clone was seen once. The V and J genes are TRBV5-1 and TRBJ2-2; 7 nucleotides align to TRBD1. The CDR3 extends over 16 amino acids. The trim removed 0 bases at V and 3 bases at J, leaving 5 bases unmatched. Germline CDR1 is SGHRS and CDR2 is YFSETQ. CDR3 protein: CASSLDRDRDTGELFF. CDR3 in DNA: TGCGCCAGCAGCTTGGACCGGGACAGAGACACCGGGGAGCTGTTTTTT.

V usage is TRBV10-2 and J usage is TRBJ2-7, with 8 bases identical to TRBD1. The CDR3 totals 14 residues. Germline loops: CDR1 WSHSY, CDR2 SAAADI. The J segment lost 2 bases and the V segment lost 5 bases, leaving 5 bases of the junction unmatched. The DNA of the CDR3 is TGCGCCAGCAGTAGGACAGGGTCCACCTACGAGCAGTACTTC. Amino acids: CASSRTGSTYEQYF.

The chain employs TRBV20-1 and TRBJ1-1; D gene unclear. From germline, CDR1 is DFQATT and CDR2 SNEGSKA (reference sequence). With 7 bases removed from V and 5 bases from J, the gap between germline ends came to 11 bases. The CDR3 spans 11 residues. Here the CDR3 reads CSGGGRTEAFF. The CDR3 DNA sequence: TGCAGTGGCGGAGGGAGGACTGAAGCTTTCTTT.

V is TRBV19 and J is TRBJ1-5; D is ambiguous. The V end lost 6 bases, the J end lost 6 bases, and 18 bases lay between the germline ends. The CDR3 covers 15 residues. Germline CDR1 is LNHDA and CDR2 is SQIVND (reference sequence). As DNA, the CDR3 is TGTGCCAGTAGCTCCTACAGTATTAACAGTCAGCCCCAGCATTTT. Translation: CASSSYSINSQPQHF.

The rearrangement joins TRBV28 to TRBJ1-5, with TRBD1 as a possible D gene (6 bases). Trimming shortened V by 5 bases and J by 5 bases, and 16 bases separated the two germline ends. This CDR3 contains 15 residues. Germline V gives CDR1 MDHEN, CDR2 SYDVKM. CDR3 protein: CASSPQDRLHQPQHF. The CDR3 region has the DNA TGTGCCAGCAGTCCCCAGGACAGACTACATCAGCCCCAGCATTTT.

The chain uses TRBV6-5 and TRBJ1-5; D possibly corresponds to TRBD1 (5 bases). The CDR3 consists of 14 residues. CDR1 is MNHEY, CDR2 SVGAGI, per germline. Trimming left V 0 bases short and J 9 bases short, with 12 bases between. The CDR3 protein is CASSYSGGAAPQHF. DNA of the CDR3: TGTGCCAGCAGTTACTCAGGCGGGGCTGCGCCCCAGCATTTT.

This chain uses TRBV6-4 with TRBJ2-2; D perhaps matches TRBD1 (6 bases). The V end lost 6 bases, the J end lost 4 bases, and 15 bases lay between the germline ends. This CDR3 has 15 amino acids. Germline CDR1 MRHNA, CDR2 SNTAGT. CDR3 DNA: TGTGCCAGCAGGCCACAGGGTACCATCACCGGGGAGCTGTTTTTT. Translating it yields CASRPQGTITGELFF.

This clone appeared a few times. V and J are TRBV3-1 (or the pseudogene TRBV3-2) and TRBJ1-2; D possibly corresponds to TRBD1 (6 bases). This CDR3 comprises 16 residues. Trimming shortened V by 3 bases and J by 0 bases, and 14 bases separated the two germline ends. Germline lookup yields CDR1 LGHDT and CDR2 YNNKEL (reference sequence). Here the CDR3 reads CASSHAGAVANYGYTF. For the CDR3, the DNA is TGTGCCAGCAGCCACGCAGGGGCTGTAGCTAACTATGGCTACACCTTC.

This chain links TRBV6-1 with TRBJ2-1; the D call may be TRBD1 or TRBD2 (5 bases each). The V end was cut by 2 bases, the J end by 2 bases, with 13 bases between. CDR1 MNHNS and CDR2 SASEGT come from the germline V gene. This CDR3 is 16 amino acids long. CDR3 bases: TGTGCCAGCAGTGAATGGGGGACGCCTCCCTACAATGAGCAGTTCTTC. Translation: CASSEWGTPPYNEQFF.

This clone has just one count. The chain uses TRBV7-6 and TRBJ1-1, with TRBD1 as a possible D gene (6 bases). The germline gives CDR1 SGHVS, CDR2 FNYEAQ. CDR3 length equals 15 residues. Trimming removed 0 bases from V and 6 bases from J, with 14 bases in between. The CDR3 DNA sequence: TGTGCCAGCAGCTTAGCGGAGACAGGAAGGGCTGAAGCTTTCTTT. The encoded protein is CASSLAETGRAEAFF.

This chain connects TRBV19 to TRBJ2-7; the D gene is possibly TRBD1 (6 bases). Per germline, CDR1 LNHDA and CDR2 SQIVND (reference sequence). V gave up 8 bases and J gave up 3 bases, with 14 bases separating them. The CDR3 is made up of 13 amino acids. Written as DNA, the CDR3 is TGTGCCAGTTCGTGGACAGTTTTCTACGAGCAGTACTTC. Translation: CASSWTVFYEQYF.

The chain is built from TRBV4-2 and TRBJ2-5, with 13 nucleotides matching TRBD2. This CDR3 contains 18 residues. The V gene's germline CDR1 is LGHNA and CDR2 YNFKEQ. J lost 4 bases, V lost 1 base, and 9 bases had no gene match. The CDR3: CASSQASLLAGGPETQYF. The CDR3 nucleotides read TGTGCCAGCAGCCAAGCCTCCCTACTAGCGGGGGGGCCAGAGACCCAGTACTTC.

V gene TRBV11-2 combines with J gene TRBJ2-5; D unclear. CDR1 is SGHAT, CDR2 FQNNGV, per germline. CDR3 length: 13 amino acids. Trimming pared 0 bases from V and 6 bases from J, leaving 8 bases between. CDR3 sequence (DNA): TGTGCCAGCAGCTTAGAAGGCAAGCAGACCCAGTACTTC. Encoded protein: CASSLEGKQTQYF. The full variable domain, with the rest looked up from reference TRBV11-2 and TRBJ2-5, is EAGVAQSPRYKIIEKRQSVAFWCNPISGHATLYWYQQILGQGPKLLIQFQNNGVVDDSQLPKDRFSAERLKGVDSTLKIQPAKLEDSAVYLCASSLEGKQTQYFGPGTRLLVL.

This sequence joins TRBV5-1 and TRBJ2-3; no clear D gene. Trimming took 1 base from V and 0 from J, leaving 15 bases between them. The CDR3 sequence is 17 residues long. CDR1 and CDR2 (germline): SGHRS, YFSETQ. The CDR3 nucleotides read TGCGCCAGCAGCTTGATGGGGATAGGTTTCAGCACAGATACGCAGTATTTT. Amino acids: CASSLMGIGFSTDTQYF.

The J gene is TRBJ2-3, the V gene TRBV2; unclear D gene. V dropped 6 bases and J dropped 0 bases, with 10 bases sitting between them. CDR3 length: 14 residues. Germline CDR1 SNHLY, CDR2 FYNNEI. CDR3 DNA sequence: TGTGCCAGCAGGCGGACGGGTAGCACAGATACGCAGTATTTT. Translating gives CASRRTGSTDTQYF.